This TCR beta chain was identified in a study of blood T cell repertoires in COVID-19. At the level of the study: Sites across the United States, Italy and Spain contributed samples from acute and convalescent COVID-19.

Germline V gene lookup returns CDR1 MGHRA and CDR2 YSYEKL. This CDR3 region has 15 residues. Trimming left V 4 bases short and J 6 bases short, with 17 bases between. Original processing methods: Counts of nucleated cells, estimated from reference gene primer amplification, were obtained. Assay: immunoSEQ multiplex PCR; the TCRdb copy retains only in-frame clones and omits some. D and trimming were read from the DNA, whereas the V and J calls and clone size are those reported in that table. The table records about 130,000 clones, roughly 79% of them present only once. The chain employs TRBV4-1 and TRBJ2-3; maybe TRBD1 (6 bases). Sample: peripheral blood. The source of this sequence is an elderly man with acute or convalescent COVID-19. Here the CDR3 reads CASSRYRAAPDTQYF. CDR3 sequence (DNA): TGCGCCAGCAGCCGTTACAGGGCGGCCCCGGATACGCAGTATTTT.